These 8 T cell receptor beta chains came from one sample sequenced in a study of T-cell memory formation after mild COVID-19. TCRdb independently ran MiXCR on the 5' RACE reads; one entry per CDR3 protein. The sample holds over 350,000 distinct CDR3 sequences; 24% are singletons and the top ten take about 8.7%. Sequences were obtained from PBMCs or a T cell subset sorted from them (not recorded which). The origin of the receptors is an adult woman who had mild COVID-19 (a few samples of this study predate the infection). Cell type and time point are not known.

The genes are TRBV18 and TRBJ2-3; D gene uncertain. V gave up 5 bases and J gave up 6 bases, with 3 bases separating them. The CDR3 is made up of 10 amino acids. Germline V CDR1 and CDR2: KGHSH, LQKENI. DNA for the CDR3: TGTGCCAGCTCAAGGGATACGCAGTATTTT. This codes for CASSRDTQYF.

The CDR3 region is CASSSIIRQENTEAFF. The CDR3 nucleotides are TGTGCCAGCAGCTCTATTATCAGACAGGAGAACACTGAAGCTTTCTTT. The chain uses TRBV13 and TRBJ1-1; a weak D match, TRBD1 (6 bases). CDR3 length: 16 amino acids. From germline, CDR1 is PRHDT and CDR2 FYEKMQ (reference sequence). Deletions cut 4 bases from V and 1 base from J, with 16 bases between. Based on the CDR3 plus reference TRBV13 and TRBJ1-1, the full variable domain is AAGVIQSPRHLIKEKRETATLKCYPIPRHDTVYWYQQGPGQDPQFLISFYEKMQSDKGSIPDRFSAQQFSDYHSELNMSSLELGDSALYFCASSSIIRQENTEAFFGQGTRLTVV.

The V and J genes are TRBV2 and TRBJ1-2; no clear D. The CDR3 is 12 residues long. The germline gives CDR1 SNHLY, CDR2 FYNNEI. Between the trimmed V and J ends, which lost 6 bases and 7 bases, there was a span of 12 bases. CDR3 nucleotides: TGTGCCAGCAGAGTGGAATTAGGTGGCTACACCTTC. Its translation is CASRVELGGYTF. The whole variable domain, remainder taken from reference TRBV2 and TRBJ1-2, is EPEVTQTPSHQVTQMGQEVILRCVPISNHLYFYWYRQILGQKVEFLVSFYNNEISEKSEIFDDQFSVERPDGSNFTLKIRSTKLEDSAMYFCASRVELGGYTFGSGTRLTVV.

This chain uses TRBV4-1 with TRBJ2-5; D remains ambiguous. CDR1 is MGHRA and CDR2 is YSYEKL in the germline V gene. There are 13 residues in the CDR3. Trimming cost V 5 bases and J 4 bases, with 11 bases left between them. CDR3 bases: TGCGCCAGCAGCAGCCAGCCGCGAGAGACCCAGTACTTC. Encoded protein: CASSSQPRETQYF.

This clonotype has at least ten counts. This chain joins TRBV7-9 and TRBJ2-7; D unresolved. The CDR3 is 15 residues long. Looked up from germline, CDR1 is SEHNR and CDR2 is FQNEAQ (reference sequence). Trimming shortened V by 0 bases and J by 2 bases, and 11 bases separated the two germline ends. The CDR3 loop reads CASSLAGTATYEQYF. CDR3 DNA sequence: TGTGCCAGCAGCTTAGCGGGTACGGCTACCTACGAGCAGTACTTC. The complete variable domain, with remaining parts taken from reference TRBV7-9 and TRBJ2-7, reads DTGVSQNPRHKITKRGQNVTFRCDPISEHNRLYWYRQTLGQGPEFLTYFQNEAQLEKSRLLSDRFSAERPKGSFSTLEIQRTEQGDSAMYLCASSLAGTATYEQYFGPGTRLTVT.

This rearrangement joins TRBV2 to TRBJ2-7; possibly TRBD2 for D (6 bases). The CDR3 contains 14 residues. The germline gives CDR1 SNHLY, CDR2 FYNNEI. Trimming left V 6 bases short and J 2 bases short, with 14 bases between. Written as DNA, the CDR3 is TGTGCCAGCAGGGAACTCGGGAGTACCTACGAGCAGTACTTC. Translation gives CASRELGSTYEQYF.

The chain joins TRBV27 to TRBJ1-4; D not certain. V shed 3 bases and J shed 4 bases, with 15 bases lying between them. CDR3 length: 16 residues. Per germline, CDR1 MNHEY and CDR2 SMNVEV (reference sequence). CDR3 region: CASSFHFGRLNEKLFF. The CDR3 DNA sequence: TGTGCCAGCAGTTTTCATTTCGGGCGCCTTAATGAAAAACTGTTTTTT.

This clonotype was picked up a small number of times. This chain joins TRBV15 and TRBJ1-2; D perhaps matches TRBD1 (6 bases). This CDR3 region has 14 residues. V was cut by 1 base and J by 8 bases, with 14 bases left in between. From germline, CDR1 is LNHNV and CDR2 YYDKDF (reference sequence). CDR3 region: CATSRVQGSRGYTF. The CDR3 DNA reads TGTGCCACCAGCAGAGTTCAGGGGAGTAGAGGCTACACCTTC.